The present T cell receptor beta chain was sequenced within a study of T cell responses to AZD1222 COVID-19 vaccine. The study's findings and limits: White British people made up most donors, females outnumbered males, and clonal diversity was possibly underestimated. Seropositive status at baseline applied to only 5 or 6 AZD1222 recipients.

Libraries were prepared by immunoSEQ multiplex PCR; TCRdb keeps only in-frame clonotypes and omits some of them. The table records about 100,000 clones, about 89% of them present only once. Regarding this clone: What it binds is not known.

The CDR3 extends over 16 amino acids. Trimming cost V 2 bases and J 0 bases; bases outside gene matches: 5. Germline CDR1 is SGHDT and CDR2 is YYEEEE. The sequence derives from an adult who received the AZD1222 COVID-19 vaccine. This chain joins TRBV5-6 and TRBJ2-3; 8 bases align to TRBD2. The starting material was peripheral blood, obtained 28 days after the second AZD1222 dose. The DNA of the CDR3 is TGTGCCAGCAGCTTACTAGCGGTCCTTAGCACAGATACGCAGTATTTT. Translated: CASSLLAVLSTDTQYF.